A selection of T cell receptor beta chains follows, all from one sample in a study of sequential checkpoint blockade in melanoma. The data were produced by immunoSEQ multiplex PCR, yet TCRdb's version contains in-frame clones alone and is incomplete. The data show around 19,000 clones, with around four fifths seen just once and about half held by the top ten. The specimen comprised CD8+ T cells sorted from blood (inferred from file names), sampled from a patient given nivolumab and ipilimumab in sequence. These receptors originate from a human donor with melanoma. Each CDR3 is given with its conserved first and last residue. Fields, in order: clone size, J gene, V gene, D gene, CDR3 DNA, CDR3 protein. The D gene is left open where the match is weak. Expanded clones are given a class, and other clones once, few, many or no size at all.

>-|TRBJ2-7|TRBV5-8|-
TGTGCCAGCAGCCAAGGGGGCTACGAGCAGTACTTC
CASSQGGYEQYF
>-|TRBJ2-7|TRBV28|TRBD1
TGTGCCAGCAGTTTTCAGGGGGCCTACGAGCAGTACTTC
CASSFQGAYEQYF
>-|TRBJ2-7|TRBV4-1|-
TGCGCCAGCAGCCAAGACCCGCGGCACGAGCGAGAGTTTGACTACGAGCAGTACTTC
CASSQDPRHEREFDYEQYF
>few|TRBJ2-7|TRBV5-5|-
TGTGCCAGCAGCTTAGAAAGTGAGGGGGACGAGCAGTACTTC
CASSLESEGDEQYF
>-|TRBJ1-2|TRBV28|TRBD1
TGTGCCAGCAGTGCCGCCGGTACAGGGGTTGGAGGCTATGGCTACACCTTC
CASSAAGTGVGGYGYTF
>-|TRBJ2-7|TRBV6-5|-
TGTGCCAGCAGTTACAGTAGCTACGAGCAGTACTTC
CASSYSSYEQYF
>-|TRBJ2-7|TRBV29-1|TRBD1
TGCAGCGTTGAAGCCACCGGGACAGGGAAATACGAGCAGTACTTC
CSVEATGTGKYEQYF
>-|TRBJ2-7|TRBV2|-
TGTGCCAACCTTGTTAGATCGGGGTACGAGCAGTACTTC
CANLVRSGYEQYF
>-|TRBJ1-1|TRBV29-1|-
TGCAGCGTCCAAACCCAGGGGGAAGCTTTCTTT
CSVQTQGEAFF
>-|TRBJ2-1|TRBV18|-
TGTGCCAGCTACGGGGAGGCAGGATCGAGCTCCTACAATGAGCAGTTCTTC
CASYGEAGSSSYNEQFF
>-|TRBJ1-1|TRBV5-1|-
TGCGCCAGCAGCTGGACTGCACTCGTTATGAACACTGAAGCTTTCTTT
CASSWTALVMNTEAFF
>-|TRBJ2-3|TRBV13|TRBD2
TGTGCCAGCAGCTCCCAGCGGGGGGGTATTACAGATACGCAGTATTTT
CASSSQRGGITDTQYF
>-|TRBJ2-3|TRBV11-2|-
TGTGCCAGCAGCTTAGTTGGGGCCAGCACAGATACGCAGTATTTT
CASSLVGASTDTQYF
>-|TRBJ2-7|TRBV27|-
TGTGCCAGCAGTACCGCCGCAGGCCACTACGAGCAGTACTTC
CASSTAAGHYEQYF
>-|TRBJ1-6|TRBV27|-
TGTGCCAGCAGCCGTCCCGGGACTGGCTTGAACTCACCCCTCCACTTT
CASSRPGTGLNSPLHF
>-|TRBJ2-1|TRBV7-2|TRBD1
TGTGCCAGCAGCATTAGACAGGGTCCCTACAATGAGCAGTTCTTC
CASSIRQGPYNEQFF
>-|TRBJ1-4|TRBV5-4|TRBD1
TGTGCCAGCAGCTTGGTGGGGACAGAAACTAATGAAAAACTGTTTTTT
CASSLVGTETNEKLFF
>-|TRBJ1-2|TRBV4-3|-
TGCGCCAGCAGCCCATACCCCGGGACAAAAATACATGGCTACACCTTC
CASSPYPGTKIHGYTF
>few|TRBJ1-1|TRBV4-3|-
TGCGCCAGCAGCCAAACGGGGGTGGACACTGAAGCTTTCTTT
CASSQTGVDTEAFF
>-|TRBJ2-7|TRBV27|-
TGTGCCAGCAGTTTAAGCCCCTCCTACGAGCAGTACTTC
CASSLSPSYEQYF
>once|TRBJ2-7|TRBV27|TRBD1
TGTGCCAGCAGAACCGGGACAGCCTCCTACGAGCAGTACTTC
CASRTGTASYEQYF
>few|TRBJ2-1|TRBV6-1|-
TGTGCCAGCAGTGGCTCCAGGATCAATGAGCAGTTCTTC
CASSGSRINEQFF
>-|TRBJ2-3|TRBV6-5|-
TGTGCCAGCAGTTACTCGGCAAACCCAGATACGCAGTATTTT
CASSYSANPDTQYF
>-|TRBJ2-7|TRBV19|-
TGTGCCAGTAGTAGCAGCGAAACCTCCTACGAGCAGTACTTC
CASSSSETSYEQYF
>-|TRBJ1-6|TRBV19|-
TGTGCCAGTAGTATTGCCCCACTCAATAATTCACCCCTCCACTTT
CASSIAPLNNSPLHF